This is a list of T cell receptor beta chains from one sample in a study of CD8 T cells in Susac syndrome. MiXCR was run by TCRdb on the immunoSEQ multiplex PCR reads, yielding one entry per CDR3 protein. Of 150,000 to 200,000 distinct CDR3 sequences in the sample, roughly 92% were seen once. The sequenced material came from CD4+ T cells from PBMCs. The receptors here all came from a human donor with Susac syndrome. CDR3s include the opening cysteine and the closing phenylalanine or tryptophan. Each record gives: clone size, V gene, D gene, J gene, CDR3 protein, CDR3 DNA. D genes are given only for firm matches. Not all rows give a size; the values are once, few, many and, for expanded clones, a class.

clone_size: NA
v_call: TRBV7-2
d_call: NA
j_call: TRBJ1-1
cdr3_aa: CASTDDGEAFF
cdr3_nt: TGTGCCAGCACCGATGACGGAGAAGCTTTCTTT

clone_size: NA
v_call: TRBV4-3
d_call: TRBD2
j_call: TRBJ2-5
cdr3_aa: CASSQENPGLAGFQETQYF
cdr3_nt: TGCGCCAGCAGCCAAGAAAACCCGGGACTAGCGGGGTTCCAAGAGACCCAGTACTTC

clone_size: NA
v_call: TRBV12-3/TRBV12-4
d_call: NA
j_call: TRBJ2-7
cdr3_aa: CASSFESGYEQYF
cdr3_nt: TGTGCCAGCAGTTTCGAGAGCGGCTACGAGCAGTACTTC

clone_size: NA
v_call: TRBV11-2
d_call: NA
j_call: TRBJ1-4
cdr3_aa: CASSLSPNEKLFF
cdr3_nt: TGTGCCAGCAGCTTGAGTCCTAATGAAAAACTGTTTTTT

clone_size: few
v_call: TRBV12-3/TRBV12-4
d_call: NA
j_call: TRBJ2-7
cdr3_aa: CASSPSTSSYEQYF
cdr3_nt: TGTGCCAGCAGTCCCTCGACAAGCTCCTACGAGCAGTACTTC

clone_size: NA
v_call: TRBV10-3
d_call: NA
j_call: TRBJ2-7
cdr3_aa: CAISVQGSGEQYF
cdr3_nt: TGTGCCATCAGTGTCCAGGGATCAGGCGAGCAGTACTTC

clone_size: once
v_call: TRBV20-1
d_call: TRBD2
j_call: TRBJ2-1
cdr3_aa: CSARNPGTSGGFYNEQFF
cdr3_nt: TGCAGTGCTCGCAATCCCGGGACTAGCGGGGGGTTTTACAATGAGCAGTTCTTC

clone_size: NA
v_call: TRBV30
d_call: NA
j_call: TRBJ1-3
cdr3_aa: CAWSFYSGNTIYF
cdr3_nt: TGTGCCTGGAGTTTCTACTCTGGAAACACCATATATTTT

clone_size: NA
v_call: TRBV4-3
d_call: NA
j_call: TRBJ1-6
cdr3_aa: CASSQDNGHSPLHF
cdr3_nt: TGCGCCAGCAGCCAAGATAACGGTCACTCACCCCTCCACTTT

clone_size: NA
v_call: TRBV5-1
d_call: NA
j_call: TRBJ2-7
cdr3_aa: CASRLTGETYEQYF
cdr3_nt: TGCGCCAGCAGACTGACAGGAGAGACCTACGAGCAGTACTTC

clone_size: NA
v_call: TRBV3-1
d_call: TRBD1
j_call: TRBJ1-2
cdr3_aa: CASSQGQSYGYTF
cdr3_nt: TGTGCCAGCAGCCAGGGACAGAGCTATGGCTACACCTTC

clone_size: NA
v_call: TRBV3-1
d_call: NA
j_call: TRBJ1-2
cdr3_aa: CASSRRDTGYGYTF
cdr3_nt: TGTGCCAGCAGCCGCCGGGACACAGGCTATGGCTACACCTTC

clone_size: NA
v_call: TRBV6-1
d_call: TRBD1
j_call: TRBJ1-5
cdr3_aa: CASSPRQGGKNQPQHF
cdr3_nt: TGTGCCAGCAGTCCACGACAGGGTGGGAAGAATCAGCCCCAGCATTTT

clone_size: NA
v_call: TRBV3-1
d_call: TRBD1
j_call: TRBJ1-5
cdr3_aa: CASSPTGRSNQPQHF
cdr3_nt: TGTGCCAGCAGCCCGACAGGGAGAAGCAATCAGCCCCAGCATTTT

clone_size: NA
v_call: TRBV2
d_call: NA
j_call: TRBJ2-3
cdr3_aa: CASTMNTDTQYF
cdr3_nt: TGTGCCAGCACCATGAACACAGATACGCAGTATTTT

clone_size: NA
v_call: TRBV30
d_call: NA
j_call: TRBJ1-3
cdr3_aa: CAWSVQGPSGNTIYF
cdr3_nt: TGTGCCTGGAGTGTACAGGGCCCCTCTGGAAACACCATATATTTT

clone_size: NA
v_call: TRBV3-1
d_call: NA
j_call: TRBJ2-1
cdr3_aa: CASSQVVGGNEQFF
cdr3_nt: TGTGCCAGCAGCCAAGTGGTGGGGGGCAATGAGCAGTTCTTC

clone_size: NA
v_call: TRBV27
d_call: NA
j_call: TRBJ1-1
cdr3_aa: CASSFRPKANTEAFF
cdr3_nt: TGTGCCAGCAGTTTCCGCCCTAAAGCGAACACTGAAGCTTTCTTT

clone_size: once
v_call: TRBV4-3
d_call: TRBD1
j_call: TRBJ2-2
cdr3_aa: CASSQDAAGQGHTGELFF
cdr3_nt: TGCGCCAGCAGCCAAGATGCGGCGGGACAGGGGCACACCGGGGAGCTGTTTTTT

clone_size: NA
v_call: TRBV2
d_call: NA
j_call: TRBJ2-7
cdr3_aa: CASSVGVEQYF
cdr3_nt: TGTGCCAGCAGTGTGGGGGTCGAGCAGTACTTC

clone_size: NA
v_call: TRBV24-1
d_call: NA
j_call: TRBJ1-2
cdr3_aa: CATSDLDSGYTF
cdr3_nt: TGTGCCACCAGTGATTTGGACAGTGGCTACACCTTC

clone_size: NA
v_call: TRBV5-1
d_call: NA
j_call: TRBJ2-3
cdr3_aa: CASLGGDTQYF
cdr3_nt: TGCGCAAGCCTCGGTGGGGATACGCAGTATTTT

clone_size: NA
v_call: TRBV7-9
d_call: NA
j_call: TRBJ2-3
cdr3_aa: CASSSMGGGTDTQYF
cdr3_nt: TGTGCCAGCAGCTCCATGGGCGGGGGCACAGATACGCAGTATTTT

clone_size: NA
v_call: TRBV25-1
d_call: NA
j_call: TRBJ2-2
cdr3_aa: CASSEANTGELFF
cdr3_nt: TGTGCCAGCAGTGAAGCGAACACCGGGGAGCTGTTTTTT

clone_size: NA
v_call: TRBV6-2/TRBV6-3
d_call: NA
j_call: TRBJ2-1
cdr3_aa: CASSRSSGGMQFF
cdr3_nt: TGTGCCAGCAGCCGCTCCTCTGGGGGGATGCAGTTCTTC

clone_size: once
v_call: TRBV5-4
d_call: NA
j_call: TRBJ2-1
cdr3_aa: CASSLATHRHEQFF
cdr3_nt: TGTGCCAGCAGCTTGGCCACCCACAGGCATGAGCAGTTCTTC

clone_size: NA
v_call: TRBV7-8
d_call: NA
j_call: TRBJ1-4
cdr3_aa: CASTTLDSNEKLFF
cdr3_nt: TGTGCCAGCACCACGTTGGACAGTAATGAAAAACTGTTTTTT

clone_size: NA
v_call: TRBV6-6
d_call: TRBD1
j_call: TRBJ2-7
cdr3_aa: CASSGQGAREQYF
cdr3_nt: TGTGCCAGCAGTGGACAGGGGGCACGGGAGCAGTACTTC

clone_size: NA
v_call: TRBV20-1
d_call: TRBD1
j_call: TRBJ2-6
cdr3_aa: CSAHRGLDGANVLTF
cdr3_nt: TGCAGTGCTCACAGGGGGCTAGATGGGGCCAACGTCCTGACTTTC

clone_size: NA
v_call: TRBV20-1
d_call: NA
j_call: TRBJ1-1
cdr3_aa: CSAQTQNTEAFF
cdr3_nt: TGCAGTGCGCAGACCCAGAACACTGAAGCTTTCTTT

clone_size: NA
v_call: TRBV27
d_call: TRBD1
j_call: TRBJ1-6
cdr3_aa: CASSLKQGWDSPLHF
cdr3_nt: TGTGCCAGCAGCCTGAAACAGGGGTGGGATTCACCCCTCCACTTT

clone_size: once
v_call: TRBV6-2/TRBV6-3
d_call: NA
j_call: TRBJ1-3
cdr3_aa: CASSPPHLGPSGNTIYF
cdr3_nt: TGTGCCAGCAGCCCCCCTCATTTGGGGCCATCTGGAAACACCATATATTTT

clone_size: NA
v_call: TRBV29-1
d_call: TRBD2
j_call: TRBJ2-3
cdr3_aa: CSVEGELAADTQYF
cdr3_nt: TGCAGCGTTGAAGGAGAGCTAGCGGCAGATACGCAGTATTTT

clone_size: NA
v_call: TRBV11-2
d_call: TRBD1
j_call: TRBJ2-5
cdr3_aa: CASSFPRQGGTKTQYF
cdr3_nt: TGTGCCAGCAGCTTCCCCAGACAGGGGGGTACGAAGACCCAGTACTTC

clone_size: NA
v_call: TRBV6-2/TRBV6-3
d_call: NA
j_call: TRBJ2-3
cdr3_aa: CASKGIAPDTQYF
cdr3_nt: TGTGCCAGCAAGGGGATAGCCCCAGATACGCAGTATTTT

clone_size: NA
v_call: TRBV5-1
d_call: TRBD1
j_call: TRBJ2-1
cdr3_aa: CASSEDRAGYEQFF
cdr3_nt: TGCGCCAGCAGCGAAGACAGGGCCGGTTATGAGCAGTTCTTC

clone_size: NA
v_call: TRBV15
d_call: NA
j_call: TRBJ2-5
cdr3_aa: CATSRDPTETQYF
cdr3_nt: TGTGCCACCAGCAGAGATCCTACAGAGACCCAGTACTTC

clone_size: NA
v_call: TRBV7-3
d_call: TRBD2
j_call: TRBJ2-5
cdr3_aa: CASSNQGTSEETQYF
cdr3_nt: TGTGCCAGCAGCAACCAGGGGACTAGCGAAGAGACCCAGTACTTC

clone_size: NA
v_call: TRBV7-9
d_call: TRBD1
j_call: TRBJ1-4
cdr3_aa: CASSSDRGGNEKLFF
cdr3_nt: TGTGCCAGCAGCTCCGACAGGGGCGGGAATGAAAAACTGTTTTTT

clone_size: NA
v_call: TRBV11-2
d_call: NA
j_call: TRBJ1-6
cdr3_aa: CASSLSRNLHF
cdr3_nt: TGTGCCAGCAGCTTAAGTAGGAACCTCCACTTT

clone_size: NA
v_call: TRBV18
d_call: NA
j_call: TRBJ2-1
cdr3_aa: CASSPRDGHLYNEQFF
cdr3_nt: TGTGCCAGCTCACCACGGGACGGACATCTATACAATGAGCAGTTCTTC

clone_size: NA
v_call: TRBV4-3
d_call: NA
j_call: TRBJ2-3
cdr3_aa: CASSQGPSEGGTDTQYF
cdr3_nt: TGCGCCAGCAGCCAAGGACCCTCAGAGGGTGGTACAGATACGCAGTATTTT